Included here is one T cell receptor beta chain sequence, with context. Its antigen is currently unknown. This entry comes from a study of T cell responses to AZD1222 COVID-19 vaccine. Whole-study findings and limits: Only 5 to 7 AZD1222 recipients were seropositive at baseline. Unmutated variant regions are reportedly the target of nearly half of TCRs that are spike-specific.

The ends were cut back, 0 bases at V and 8 bases at J, with 15 bases in the middle. This CDR3 spans 15 amino acids. Germline V gene data show CDR1 as LNHDA and CDR2 as SQIVND (reference sequence). Generated by immunoSEQ multiplex PCR, the TCRdb table keeps only in-frame clones and is missing some. There are 250,000 or so clones in the sample; approximately 93% occur only once, and around 0.57% lies in the top ten. The chain couples TRBV19 to TRBJ2-3; D is perhaps TRBD2 (5 bases). The sequencing here drew on peripheral blood, taken on day 0 of AZD1222 vaccination. The TCR sequence derives from an adult in good health. Written as DNA, the CDR3 is TGTGCCAGTAGTATAGATCGGGCCGGGAAAGGTACGCAGTATTTT. It yields the protein CASSIDRAGKGTQYF. Using reference TRBV19 and TRBJ2-3 for the parts outside the CDR3, the full variable domain is DGGITQSPKYLFRKEGQNVTLSCEQNLNHDAMYWYRQDPGQGLRLIYYSQIVNDFQKGDIAEGYSVSREKKESFPLTVTSAQKNPTAFYLCASSIDRAGKGTQYFGPGTRLTVL.